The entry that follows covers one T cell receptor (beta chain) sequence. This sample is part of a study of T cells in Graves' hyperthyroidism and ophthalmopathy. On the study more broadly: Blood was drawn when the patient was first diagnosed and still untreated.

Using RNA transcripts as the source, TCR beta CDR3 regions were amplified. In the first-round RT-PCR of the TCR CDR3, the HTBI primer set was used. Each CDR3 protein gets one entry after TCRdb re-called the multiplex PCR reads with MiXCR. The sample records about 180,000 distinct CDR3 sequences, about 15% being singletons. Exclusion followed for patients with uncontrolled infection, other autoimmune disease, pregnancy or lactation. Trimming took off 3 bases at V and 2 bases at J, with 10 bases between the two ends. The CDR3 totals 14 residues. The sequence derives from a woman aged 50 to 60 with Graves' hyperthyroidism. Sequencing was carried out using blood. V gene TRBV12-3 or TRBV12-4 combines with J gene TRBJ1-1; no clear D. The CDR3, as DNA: TGTGCCAGCAGTTTTTTCGGGCACAACACTGAAGCTTTCTTT. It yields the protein CASSFFGHNTEAFF.